This record looks at one T cell receptor (beta chain) sequence and its context. Its antigen is currently unknown. The data were taken from a study of blood T cells in healthy people across ages. Study findings and constraints: Diversity was higher, and naive CD4+ cells more numerous, in long-lived donors than in aged donors. Per million T cells, TCR beta diversity dropped about linearly as age rose.

A second about 7 to 11 cycle PCR used barcoded and J-beta primers. TCRdb re-called the 5' RACE reads with MiXCR, one entry per CDR3 protein. The table lists more than 800,000 distinct CDR3 sequences, roughly 45% of them singletons. The donors, aged roughly 6 to 95, were healthy Caucasians from Russia. Every sample had a minimum of 6 million PBMCs isolated. The V and J ends lost 6 bases and 8 bases, in that order; junction bases with no gene match: 6. The CDR3 is made up of 13 amino acids. Germline V gene sequence: CDR1 SNHLY, CDR2 FYNNEI. Source material: blood. V and J are TRBV2 and TRBJ2-1; 8 bases agree with TRBD1. This TCR was recovered from a woman aged 55 to 70 in good health. The CDR3 region is CASRRTGTDEQFF. The DNA of the CDR3 is TGTGCCAGCAGGCGGACAGGGACGGATGAGCAGTTCTTC.